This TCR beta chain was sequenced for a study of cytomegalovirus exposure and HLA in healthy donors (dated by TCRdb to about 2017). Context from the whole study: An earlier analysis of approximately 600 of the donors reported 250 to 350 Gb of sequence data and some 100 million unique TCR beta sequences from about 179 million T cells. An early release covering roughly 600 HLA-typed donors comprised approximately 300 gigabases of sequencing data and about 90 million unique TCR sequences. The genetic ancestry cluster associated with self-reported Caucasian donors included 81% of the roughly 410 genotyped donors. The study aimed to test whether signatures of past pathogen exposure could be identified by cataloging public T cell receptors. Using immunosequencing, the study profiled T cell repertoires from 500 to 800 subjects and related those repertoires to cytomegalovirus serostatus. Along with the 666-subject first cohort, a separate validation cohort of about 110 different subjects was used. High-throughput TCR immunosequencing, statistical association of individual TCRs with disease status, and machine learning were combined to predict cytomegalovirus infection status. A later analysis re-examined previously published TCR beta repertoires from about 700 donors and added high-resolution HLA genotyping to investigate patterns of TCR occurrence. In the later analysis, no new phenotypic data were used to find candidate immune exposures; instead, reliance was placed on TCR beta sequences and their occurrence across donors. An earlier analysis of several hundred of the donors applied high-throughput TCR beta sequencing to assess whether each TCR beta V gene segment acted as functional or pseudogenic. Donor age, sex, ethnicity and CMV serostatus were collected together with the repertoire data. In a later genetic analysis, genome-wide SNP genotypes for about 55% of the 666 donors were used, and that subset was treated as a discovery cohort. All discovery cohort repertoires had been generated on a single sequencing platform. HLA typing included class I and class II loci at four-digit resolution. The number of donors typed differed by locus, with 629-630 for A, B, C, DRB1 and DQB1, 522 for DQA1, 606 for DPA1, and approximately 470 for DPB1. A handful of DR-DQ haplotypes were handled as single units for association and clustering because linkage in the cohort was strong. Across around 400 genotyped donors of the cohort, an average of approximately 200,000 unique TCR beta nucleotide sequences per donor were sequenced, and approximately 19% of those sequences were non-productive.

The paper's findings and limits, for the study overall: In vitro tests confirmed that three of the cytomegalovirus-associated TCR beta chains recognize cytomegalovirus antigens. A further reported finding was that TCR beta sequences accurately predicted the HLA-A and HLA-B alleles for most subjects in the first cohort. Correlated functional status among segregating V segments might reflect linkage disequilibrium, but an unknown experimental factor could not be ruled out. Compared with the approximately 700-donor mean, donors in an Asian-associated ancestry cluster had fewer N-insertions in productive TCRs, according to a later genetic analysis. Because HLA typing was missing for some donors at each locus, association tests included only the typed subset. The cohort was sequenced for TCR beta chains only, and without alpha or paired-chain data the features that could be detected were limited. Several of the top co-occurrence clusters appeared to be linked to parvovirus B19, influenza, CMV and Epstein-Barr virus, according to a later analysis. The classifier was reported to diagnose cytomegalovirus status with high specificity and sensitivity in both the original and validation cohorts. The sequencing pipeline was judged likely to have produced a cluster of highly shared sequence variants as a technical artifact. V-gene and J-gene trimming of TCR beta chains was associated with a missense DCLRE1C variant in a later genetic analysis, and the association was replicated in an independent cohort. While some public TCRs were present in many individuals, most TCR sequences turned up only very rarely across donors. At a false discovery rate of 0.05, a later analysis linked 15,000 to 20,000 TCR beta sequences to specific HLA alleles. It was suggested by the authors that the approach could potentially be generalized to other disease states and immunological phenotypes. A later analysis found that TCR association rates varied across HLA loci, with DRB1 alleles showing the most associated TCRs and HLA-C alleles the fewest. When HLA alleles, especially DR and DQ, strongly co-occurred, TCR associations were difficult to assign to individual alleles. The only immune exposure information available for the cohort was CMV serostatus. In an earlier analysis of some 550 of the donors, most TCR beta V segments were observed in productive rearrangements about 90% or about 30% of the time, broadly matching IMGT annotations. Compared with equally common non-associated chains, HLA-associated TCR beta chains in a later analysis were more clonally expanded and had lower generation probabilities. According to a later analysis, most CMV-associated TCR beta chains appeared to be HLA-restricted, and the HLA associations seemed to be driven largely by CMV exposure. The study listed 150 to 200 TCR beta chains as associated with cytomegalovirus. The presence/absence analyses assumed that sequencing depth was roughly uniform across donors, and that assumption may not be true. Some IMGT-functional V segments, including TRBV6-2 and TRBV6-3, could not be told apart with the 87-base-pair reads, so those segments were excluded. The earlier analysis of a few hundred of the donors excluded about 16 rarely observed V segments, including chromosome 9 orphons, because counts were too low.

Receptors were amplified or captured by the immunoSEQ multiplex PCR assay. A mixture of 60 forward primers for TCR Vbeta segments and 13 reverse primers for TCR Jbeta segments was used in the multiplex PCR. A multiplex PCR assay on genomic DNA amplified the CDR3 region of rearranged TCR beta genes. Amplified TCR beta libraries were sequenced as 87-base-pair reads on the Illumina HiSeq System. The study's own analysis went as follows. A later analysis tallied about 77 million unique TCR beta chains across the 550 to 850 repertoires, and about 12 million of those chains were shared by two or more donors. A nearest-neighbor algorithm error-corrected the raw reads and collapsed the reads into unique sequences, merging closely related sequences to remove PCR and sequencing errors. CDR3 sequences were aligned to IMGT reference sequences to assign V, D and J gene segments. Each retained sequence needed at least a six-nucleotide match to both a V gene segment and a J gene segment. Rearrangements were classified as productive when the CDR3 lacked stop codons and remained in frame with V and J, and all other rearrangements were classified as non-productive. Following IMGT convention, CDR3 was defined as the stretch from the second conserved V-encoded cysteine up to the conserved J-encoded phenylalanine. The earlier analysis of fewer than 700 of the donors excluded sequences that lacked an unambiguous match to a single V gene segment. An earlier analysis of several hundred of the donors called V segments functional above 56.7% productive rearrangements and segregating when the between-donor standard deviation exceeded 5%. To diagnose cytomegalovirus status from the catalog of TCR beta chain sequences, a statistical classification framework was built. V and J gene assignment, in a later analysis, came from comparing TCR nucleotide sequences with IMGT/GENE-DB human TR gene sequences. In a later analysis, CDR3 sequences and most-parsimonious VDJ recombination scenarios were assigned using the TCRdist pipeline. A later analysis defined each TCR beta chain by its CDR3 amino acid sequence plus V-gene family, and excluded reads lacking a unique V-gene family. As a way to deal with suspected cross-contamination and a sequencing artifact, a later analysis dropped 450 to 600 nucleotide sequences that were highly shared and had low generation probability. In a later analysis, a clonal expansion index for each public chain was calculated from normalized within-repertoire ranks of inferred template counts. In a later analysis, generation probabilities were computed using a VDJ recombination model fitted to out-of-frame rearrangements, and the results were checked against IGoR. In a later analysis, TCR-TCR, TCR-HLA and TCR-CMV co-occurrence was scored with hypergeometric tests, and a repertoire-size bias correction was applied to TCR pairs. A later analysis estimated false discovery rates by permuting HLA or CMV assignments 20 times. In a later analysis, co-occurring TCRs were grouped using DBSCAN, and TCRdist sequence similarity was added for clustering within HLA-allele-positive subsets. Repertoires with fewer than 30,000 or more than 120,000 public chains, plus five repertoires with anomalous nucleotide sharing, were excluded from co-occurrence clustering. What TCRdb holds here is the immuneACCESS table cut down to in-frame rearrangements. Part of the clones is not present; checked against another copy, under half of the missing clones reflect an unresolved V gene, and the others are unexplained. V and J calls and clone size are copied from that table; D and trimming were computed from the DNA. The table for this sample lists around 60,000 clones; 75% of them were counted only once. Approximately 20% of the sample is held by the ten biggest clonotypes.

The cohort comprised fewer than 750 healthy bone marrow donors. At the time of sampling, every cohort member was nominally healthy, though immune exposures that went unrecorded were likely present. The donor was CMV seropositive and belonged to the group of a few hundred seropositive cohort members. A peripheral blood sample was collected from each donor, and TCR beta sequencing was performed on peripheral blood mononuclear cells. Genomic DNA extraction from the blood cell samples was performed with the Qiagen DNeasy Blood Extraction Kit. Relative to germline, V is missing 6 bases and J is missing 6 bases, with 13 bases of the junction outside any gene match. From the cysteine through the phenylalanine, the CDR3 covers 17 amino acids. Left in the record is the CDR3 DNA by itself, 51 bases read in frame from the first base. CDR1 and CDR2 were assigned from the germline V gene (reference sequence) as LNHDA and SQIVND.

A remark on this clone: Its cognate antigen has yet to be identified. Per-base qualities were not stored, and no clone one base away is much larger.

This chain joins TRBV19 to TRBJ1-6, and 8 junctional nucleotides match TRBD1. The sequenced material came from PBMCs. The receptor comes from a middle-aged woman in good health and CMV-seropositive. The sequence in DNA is TGTGCCAGTAGCCGACAGGGGAGGGGCTCCGGTAATTCACCCCTCCACTTT. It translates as CASSRQGRGSGNSPLHF.